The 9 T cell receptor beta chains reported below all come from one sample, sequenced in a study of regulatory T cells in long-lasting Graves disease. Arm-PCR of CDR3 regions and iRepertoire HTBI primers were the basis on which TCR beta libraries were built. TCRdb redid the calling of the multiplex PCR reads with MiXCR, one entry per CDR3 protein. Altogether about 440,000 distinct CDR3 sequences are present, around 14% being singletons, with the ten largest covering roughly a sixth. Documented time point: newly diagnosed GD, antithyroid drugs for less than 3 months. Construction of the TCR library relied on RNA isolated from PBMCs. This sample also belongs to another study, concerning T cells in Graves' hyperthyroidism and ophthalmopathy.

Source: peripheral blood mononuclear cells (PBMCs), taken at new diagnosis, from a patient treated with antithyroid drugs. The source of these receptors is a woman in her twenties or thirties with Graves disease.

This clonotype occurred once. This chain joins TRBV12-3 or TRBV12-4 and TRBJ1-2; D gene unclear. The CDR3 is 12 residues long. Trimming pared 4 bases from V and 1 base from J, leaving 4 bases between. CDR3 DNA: TGTGCCAGCAGTTCAAATAACTATGGCTACACCTTC. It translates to CASSSNNYGYTF.

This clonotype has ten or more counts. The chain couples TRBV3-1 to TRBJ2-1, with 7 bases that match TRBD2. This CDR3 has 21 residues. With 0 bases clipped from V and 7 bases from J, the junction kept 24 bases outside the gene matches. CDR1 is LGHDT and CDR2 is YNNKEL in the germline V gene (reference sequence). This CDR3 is CASSQDLGDGTLGGPSNEQFF. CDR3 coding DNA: TGTGCCAGCAGCCAAGATCTGGGGGACGGGACCCTGGGAGGGCCGTCGAATGAGCAGTTCTTC.

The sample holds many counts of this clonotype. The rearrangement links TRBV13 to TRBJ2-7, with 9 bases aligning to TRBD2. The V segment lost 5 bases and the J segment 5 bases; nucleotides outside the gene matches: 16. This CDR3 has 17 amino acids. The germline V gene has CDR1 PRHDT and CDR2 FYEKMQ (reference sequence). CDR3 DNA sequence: TGTGCCAGCAGCGGAGGTGGGCTAGCGGGATGGCAGGACGAGCAGTACTTC. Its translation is CASSGGGLAGWQDEQYF.

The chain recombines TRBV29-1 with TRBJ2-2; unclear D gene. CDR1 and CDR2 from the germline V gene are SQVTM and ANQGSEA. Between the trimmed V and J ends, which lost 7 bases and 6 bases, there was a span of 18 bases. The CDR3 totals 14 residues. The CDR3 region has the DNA TGCAGCGGCCTGAGGTCGGTAGAGGCCGGGGAGCTGTTTTTT. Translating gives CSGLRSVEAGELFF.

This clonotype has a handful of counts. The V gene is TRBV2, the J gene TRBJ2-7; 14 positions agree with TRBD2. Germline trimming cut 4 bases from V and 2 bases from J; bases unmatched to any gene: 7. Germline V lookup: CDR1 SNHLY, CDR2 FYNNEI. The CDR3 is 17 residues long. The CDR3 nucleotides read TGTGCCAGCAGTGTCGGGACTAGCGGGGGAGAAACCTACGAGCAGTACTTC. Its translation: CASSVGTSGGETYEQYF.

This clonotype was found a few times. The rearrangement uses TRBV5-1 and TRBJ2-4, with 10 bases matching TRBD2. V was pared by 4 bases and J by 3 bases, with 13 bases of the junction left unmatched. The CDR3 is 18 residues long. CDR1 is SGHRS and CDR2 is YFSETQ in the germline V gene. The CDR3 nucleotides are TGCGCCAGCAGCCACCCCCGGACTAGCGGTGTTGGCAAAAACATTCAGTACTTC. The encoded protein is CASSHPRTSGVGKNIQYF.

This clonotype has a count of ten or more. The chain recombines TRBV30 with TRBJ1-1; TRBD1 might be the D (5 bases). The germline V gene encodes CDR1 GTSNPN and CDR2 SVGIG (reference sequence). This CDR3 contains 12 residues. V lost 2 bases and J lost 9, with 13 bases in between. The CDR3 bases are TGTGCCTGGAGTCTACGGGCAGGGAAAGCTTTCTTT. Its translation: CAWSLRAGKAFF.

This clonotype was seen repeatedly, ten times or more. The CDR3: CASSRRDKSSYEQYF. The CDR3 nucleotides read TGTGCCAGCTCACGCCGGGACAAGAGCTCCTACGAGCAGTACTTC. The V and J genes are TRBV18 and TRBJ2-7; weak D call: TRBD1 (6 bases). This CDR3 has 15 amino acids. V lost 4 bases, J lost 0 bases, and 13 bases lay in between. Looked up from germline, CDR1 is KGHSH and CDR2 is LQKENI. Full variable domain (rest looked up from reference TRBV18 and TRBJ2-7): NAGVMQNPRHLVRRRGQEARLRCSPMKGHSHVYWYRQLPEEGLKFMVYLQKENIIDESGMPKERFSAEFPKEGPSILRIQQVVRGDSAAYFCASSRRDKSSYEQYFGPGTRLTVT.

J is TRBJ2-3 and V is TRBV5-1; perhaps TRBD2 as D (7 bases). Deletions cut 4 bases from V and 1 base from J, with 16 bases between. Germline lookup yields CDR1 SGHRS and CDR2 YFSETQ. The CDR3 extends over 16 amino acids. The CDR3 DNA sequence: TGCGCCAGCAGCCAAAGAGGGGGGGCCGGCACAGATACGCAGTATTTT. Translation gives CASSQRGGAGTDTQYF.